This T cell receptor (beta chain) was identified during a study of post-analysis software for immune sequencing data. Study details: Disease courses included relapsing-remitting, secondary progressive and progressive-relapsing multiple sclerosis. Whole-study results and caveats: Versus controls, multiple sclerosis patients showed significantly lower diversity (normalized Chao1). Those samples that were prepared in the same batch co-clustered strongly by F measure.

In regard to this clonotype: What it recognizes is unknown.

Prepared TCR beta cDNA libraries contained unique molecular identifiers. TCRdb called the PCR reads again in MiXCR, with one record for every CDR3 protein. The sample records hundreds of thousands of distinct CDR3 sequences, roughly three fifths being singletons. Specimen: blood. The source is a girl aged 2-10 years with multiple sclerosis.

The CDR3 sequence is CSVTIGVLRTEAFF. The CDR3 DNA is TGCAGCGTGACTATTGGGGTACTACGTACTGAAGCTTTCTTT. This chain links TRBV29-1 with TRBJ1-1; no clear D. Trimming took off 6 bases at V and 5 bases at J, with 19 bases between the two ends. CDR1 is SQVTM, CDR2 ANQGSEA, per germline. This CDR3 contains 14 residues.